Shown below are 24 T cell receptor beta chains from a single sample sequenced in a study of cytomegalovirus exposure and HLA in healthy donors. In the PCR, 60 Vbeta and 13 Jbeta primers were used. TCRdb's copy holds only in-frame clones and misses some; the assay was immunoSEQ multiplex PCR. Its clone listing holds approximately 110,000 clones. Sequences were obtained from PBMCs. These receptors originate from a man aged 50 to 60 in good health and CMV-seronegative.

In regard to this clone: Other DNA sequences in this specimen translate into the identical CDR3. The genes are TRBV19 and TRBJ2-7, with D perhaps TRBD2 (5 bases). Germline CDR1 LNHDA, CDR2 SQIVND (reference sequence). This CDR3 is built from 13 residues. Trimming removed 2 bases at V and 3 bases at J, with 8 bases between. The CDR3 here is CASSIPGSYEQYF. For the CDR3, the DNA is TGTGCCAGTAGTATACCGGGAAGCTACGAGCAGTACTTC.

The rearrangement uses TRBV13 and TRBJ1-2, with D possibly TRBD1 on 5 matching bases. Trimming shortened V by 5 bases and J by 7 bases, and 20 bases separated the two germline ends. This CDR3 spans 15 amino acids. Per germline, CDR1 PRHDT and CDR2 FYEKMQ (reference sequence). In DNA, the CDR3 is TGTGCCAGCAGCCTCGGAGGGACGGTACTTGTTGGCTACACCTTC. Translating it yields CASSLGGTVLVGYTF.

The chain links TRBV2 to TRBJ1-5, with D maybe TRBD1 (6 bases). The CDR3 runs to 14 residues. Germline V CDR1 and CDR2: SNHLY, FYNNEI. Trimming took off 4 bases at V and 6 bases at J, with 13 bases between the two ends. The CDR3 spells CASSARGGGQPQHF. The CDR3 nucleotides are TGTGCCAGCAGTGCGAGGGGAGGGGGTCAGCCCCAGCATTTT.

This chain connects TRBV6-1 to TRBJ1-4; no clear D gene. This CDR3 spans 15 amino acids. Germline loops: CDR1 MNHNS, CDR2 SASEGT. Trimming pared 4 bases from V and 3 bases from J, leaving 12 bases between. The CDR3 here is CASSGPLLSNEKLFF. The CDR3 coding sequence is TGTGCCAGCAGTGGGCCCTTGCTCTCTAATGAAAAACTGTTTTTT.

This chain's CDR3 is CASSFNAGTEAFF. Written as DNA, the CDR3 is TGTGCCAGCAGCTTTAATGCAGGCACTGAAGCTTTCTTT. This chain joins TRBV7-3 and TRBJ1-1; D gene uncertain. CDR1 SGHTA and CDR2 FQGTGA come from the germline V gene. The V end lost 3 bases, the J end lost 4 bases, and 9 bases lay between the germline ends. The CDR3 sequence is 13 residues long.

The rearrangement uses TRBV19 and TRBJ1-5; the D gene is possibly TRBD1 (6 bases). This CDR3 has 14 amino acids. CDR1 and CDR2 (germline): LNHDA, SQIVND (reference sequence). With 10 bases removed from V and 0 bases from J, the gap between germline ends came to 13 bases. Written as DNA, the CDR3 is TGTGCCACCGCGGGGGGCGTTAGCAATCAGCCCCAGCATTTT. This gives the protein CATAGGVSNQPQHF.

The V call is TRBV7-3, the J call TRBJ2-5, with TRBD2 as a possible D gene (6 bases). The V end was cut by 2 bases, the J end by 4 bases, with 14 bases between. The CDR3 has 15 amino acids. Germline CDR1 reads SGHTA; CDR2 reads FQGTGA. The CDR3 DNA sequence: TGTGCCAGCAGCTTACTTCCGGGAGAGGGAGAGACCCAGTACTTC. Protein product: CASSLLPGEGETQYF.

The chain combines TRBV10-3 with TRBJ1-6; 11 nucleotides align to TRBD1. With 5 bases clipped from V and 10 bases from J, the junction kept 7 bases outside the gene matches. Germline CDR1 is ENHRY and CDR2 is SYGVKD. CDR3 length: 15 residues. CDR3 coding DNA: TGTGCCATCAGTCCGGACAGGGGGCATGGCTCACCCCTCCACTTT. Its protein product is CAISPDRGHGSPLHF.

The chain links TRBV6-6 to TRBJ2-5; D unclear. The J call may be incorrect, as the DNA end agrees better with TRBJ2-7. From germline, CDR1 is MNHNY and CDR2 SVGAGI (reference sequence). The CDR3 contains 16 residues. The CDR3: CASRSPGPFSLYEQYF. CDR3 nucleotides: TGTGCCAGCAGATCTCCGGGTCCCTTTTCCCTCTACGAGCAGTACTTC.

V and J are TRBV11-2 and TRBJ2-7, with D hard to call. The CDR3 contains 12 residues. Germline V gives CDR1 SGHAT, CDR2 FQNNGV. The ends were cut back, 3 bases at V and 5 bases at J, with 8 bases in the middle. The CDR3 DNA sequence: TGTGCCAGCAGCTTTCGAGGCGACGAGCAGTACTTC. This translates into CASSFRGDEQYF.

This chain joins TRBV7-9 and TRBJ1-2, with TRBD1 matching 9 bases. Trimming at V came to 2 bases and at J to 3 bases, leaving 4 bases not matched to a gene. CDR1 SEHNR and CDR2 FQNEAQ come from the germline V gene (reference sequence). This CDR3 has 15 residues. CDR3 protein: CASSLRDRVDYGYTF. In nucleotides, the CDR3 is TGTGCCAGCAGCTTAAGGGACAGGGTTGACTATGGCTACACCTTC.

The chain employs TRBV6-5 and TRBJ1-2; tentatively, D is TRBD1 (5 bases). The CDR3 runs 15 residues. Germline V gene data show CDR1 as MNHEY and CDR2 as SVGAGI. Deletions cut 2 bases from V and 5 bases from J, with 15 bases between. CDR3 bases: TGTGCCAGCAGTTACGGGTCAGGGCTCGTTTATGGCTACACCTTC. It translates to CASSYGSGLVYGYTF.

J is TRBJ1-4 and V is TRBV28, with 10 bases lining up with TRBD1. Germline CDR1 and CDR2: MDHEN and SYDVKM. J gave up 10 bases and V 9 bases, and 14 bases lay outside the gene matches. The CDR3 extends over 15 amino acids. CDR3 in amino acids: CASHKRQGAFGKLFF. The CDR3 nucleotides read TGTGCCAGTCACAAACGACAGGGGGCTTTTGGAAAACTGTTTTTT.

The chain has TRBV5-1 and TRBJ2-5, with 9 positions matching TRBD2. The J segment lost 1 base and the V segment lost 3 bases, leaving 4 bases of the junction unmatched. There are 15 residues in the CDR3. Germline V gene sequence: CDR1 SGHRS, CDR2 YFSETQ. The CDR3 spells CASSSLAGVQETQYF. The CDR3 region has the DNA TGCGCCAGCAGCTCTTTAGCGGGAGTCCAAGAGACCCAGTACTTC.

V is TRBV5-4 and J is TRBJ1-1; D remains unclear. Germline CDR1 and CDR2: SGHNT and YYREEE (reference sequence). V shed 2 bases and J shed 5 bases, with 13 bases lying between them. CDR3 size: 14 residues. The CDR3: CASSFRIPGTEAFF. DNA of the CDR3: TGTGCCAGCAGCTTCAGGATTCCGGGGACTGAAGCTTTCTTT.

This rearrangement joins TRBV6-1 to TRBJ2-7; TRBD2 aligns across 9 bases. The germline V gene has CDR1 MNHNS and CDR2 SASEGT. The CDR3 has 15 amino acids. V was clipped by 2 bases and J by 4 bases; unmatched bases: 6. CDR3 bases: TGTGCCAGCAGTGAAAGGGCGGGAGGGCCGTACGAGCAGTACTTC. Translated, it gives CASSERAGGPYEQYF.

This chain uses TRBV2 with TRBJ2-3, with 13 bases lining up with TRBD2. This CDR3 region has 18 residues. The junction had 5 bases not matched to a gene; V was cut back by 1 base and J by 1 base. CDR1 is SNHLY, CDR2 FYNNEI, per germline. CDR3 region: CASSEELAGGLGTDTQYF. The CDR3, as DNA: TGTGCCAGCAGTGAAGAACTAGCGGGGGGGCTTGGCACAGATACGCAGTATTTT.

The CDR3 protein is CASTRTSGDGEQFF. The CDR3 region has the DNA TGTGCCAGCACCCGGACTAGCGGAGACGGTGAGCAGTTCTTC. The chain carries TRBV2 and TRBJ2-1; 10 nucleotides line up with TRBD2. The V and J ends lost 7 bases and 9 bases, in that order; junction bases with no gene match: 9. Germline V gives CDR1 SNHLY, CDR2 FYNNEI. CDR3 length: 14 residues.

The CDR3: CASIERGRFYGYTF. The DNA for the CDR3 is TGTGCCAGCATCGAAAGGGGGAGATTCTATGGCTACACCTTC. This chain uses TRBV6-5 with TRBJ1-2; TRBD1 is a possible D gene (6 bases). The length of the CDR3 is 14 residues. Germline CDR1 MNHEY, CDR2 SVGAGI. The V end was cut by 7 bases, the J end by 4 bases, with 16 bases between.

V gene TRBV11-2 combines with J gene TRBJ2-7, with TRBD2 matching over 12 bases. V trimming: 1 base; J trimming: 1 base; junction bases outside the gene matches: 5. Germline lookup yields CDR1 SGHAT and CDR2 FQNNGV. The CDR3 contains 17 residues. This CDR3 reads CASSLVLAGGLSYEQYF. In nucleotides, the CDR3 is TGTGCCAGCAGCTTAGTACTAGCGGGAGGCCTATCCTACGAGCAGTACTTC.

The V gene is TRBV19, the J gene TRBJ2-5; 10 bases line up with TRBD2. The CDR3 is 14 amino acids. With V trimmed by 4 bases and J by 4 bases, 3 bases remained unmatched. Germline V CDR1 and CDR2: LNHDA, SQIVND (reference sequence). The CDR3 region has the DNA TGTGCCAGTAGTACTAGCGGGAGTCGAGAGACCCAGTACTTC. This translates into CASSTSGSRETQYF.

This chain's CDR3 is CASSSTSERGKQFF. CDR3 bases: TGTGCCAGCAGCTCAACGTCTGAGCGGGGTAAGCAGTTCTTC. The chain has TRBV7-9 and TRBJ2-1, with 7 bases matching TRBD2. This CDR3 region has 14 residues. Germline V gives CDR1 SEHNR, CDR2 FQNEAQ (reference sequence). The ends lost 4 bases at V and 11 bases at J; junction bases unmatched: 11.

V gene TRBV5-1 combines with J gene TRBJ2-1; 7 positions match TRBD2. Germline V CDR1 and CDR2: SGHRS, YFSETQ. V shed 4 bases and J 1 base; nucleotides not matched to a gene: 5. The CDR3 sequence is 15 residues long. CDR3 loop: CASSLRGDSYNEQFF. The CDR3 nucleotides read TGCGCCAGCAGCCTACGGGGGGATTCCTACAATGAGCAGTTCTTC.

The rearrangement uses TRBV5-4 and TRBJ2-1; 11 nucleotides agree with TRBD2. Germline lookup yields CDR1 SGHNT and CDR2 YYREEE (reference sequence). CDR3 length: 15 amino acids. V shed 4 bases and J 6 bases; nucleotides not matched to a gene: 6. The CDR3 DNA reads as TGTGCCAGCAGCCCCGGGACTAGCGGTTTCAATGAGCAGTTCTTC. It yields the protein CASSPGTSGFNEQFF.